Described below is a single TCR beta chain sequence and its context. Its specificity is unknown. V was clipped by 8 bases and J by 5 bases; unmatched bases: 12. Per germline, CDR1 LNHNV and CDR2 YYDKDF (reference sequence). CDR3 length: 15 residues. In the PCR, 60 Vbeta and 13 Jbeta primers were used. Method: immunoSEQ multiplex PCR; TCRdb's copy keeps in-frame clones and lacks some. The table lists roughly 140,000 clones, 55% to 80% of them singletons. This sample is drawn from a study of cytomegalovirus exposure and HLA in healthy donors. General study findings and limits: According to an earlier analysis, most TCR beta V segments yielded productive rearrangements about 87% or about 30% of the time.

Donors in the study were healthy people who gave bone marrow. This chain joins TRBV15 and TRBJ2-5, with 9 bases aligning to TRBD1. The sample taken for sequencing was PBMCs. This TCR derives from a woman in her fifties or sixties in good health and CMV-seropositive. Written as DNA, the CDR3 is TGTGCCACCCACCCCCCGGGACAGGGTCTGGAGACCCAGTACTTC. Translating gives CATHPPGQGLETQYF.